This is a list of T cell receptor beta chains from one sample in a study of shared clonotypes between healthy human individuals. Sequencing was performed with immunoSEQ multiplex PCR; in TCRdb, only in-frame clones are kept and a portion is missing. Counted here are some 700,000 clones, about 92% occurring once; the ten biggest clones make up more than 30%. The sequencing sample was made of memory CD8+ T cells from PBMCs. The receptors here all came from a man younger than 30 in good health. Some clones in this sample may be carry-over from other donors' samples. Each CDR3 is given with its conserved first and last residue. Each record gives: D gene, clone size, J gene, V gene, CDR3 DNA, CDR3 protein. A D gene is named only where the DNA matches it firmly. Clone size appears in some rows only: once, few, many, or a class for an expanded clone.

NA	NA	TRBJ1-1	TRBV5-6	TGTGCCAGCAGCTTCTTAGTGAACACTGAAGCTTTCTTT	CASSFLVNTEAFF
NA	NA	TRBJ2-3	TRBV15	TGTGCCACCAGCAGAGATCAATACTTGACAGATACGCAGTATTTT	CATSRDQYLTDTQYF
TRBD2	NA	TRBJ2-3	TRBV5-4	TGTGCCAGCAGCTTGGGAGGGACTACCACAGATACGCAGTATTTT	CASSLGGTTTDTQYF
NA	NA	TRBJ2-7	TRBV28	TGTGCCAGCAGGGACCCGACCTACGAGCAGTACTTC	CASRDPTYEQYF
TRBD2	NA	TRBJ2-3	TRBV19	TGTGCCAGTAGTATATCGCGGGGGGGGGATACGCAGTATTTT	CASSISRGGDTQYF
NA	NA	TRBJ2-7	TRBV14	TGTGCCAGCAGCCAAGCCCTCGTGGGGGAGCAGTACTTC	CASSQALVGEQYF
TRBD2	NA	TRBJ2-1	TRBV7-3	TGTGCCAGCAGCTTAGCCTCCGGGACTAGCCCCTACAATGAGCAGTTCTTC	CASSLASGTSPYNEQFF
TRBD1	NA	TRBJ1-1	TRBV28	TGTGCCAGCAGTTCCTCGACAGGGGTGGCTGAAGCTTTCTTT	CASSSSTGVAEAFF
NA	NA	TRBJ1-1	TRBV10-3	TGTGCCATCAGTGAGTCGGGGGCCGGAACTGAAGCTTTCTTT	CAISESGAGTEAFF
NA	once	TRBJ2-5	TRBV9	TGTGCCAGCAGCGTAGGAGGGATGGGGCAAGAGACCCAGTACTTC	CASSVGGMGQETQYF
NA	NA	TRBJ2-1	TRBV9	TGTGCCAGCAGCCCACGGGACACCCATGAGCAGTTCTTC	CASSPRDTHEQFF
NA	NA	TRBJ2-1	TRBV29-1	TGCAGCGTTGTCTTAGCGAACTCCTACAATGAGCAGTTCTTC	CSVVLANSYNEQFF
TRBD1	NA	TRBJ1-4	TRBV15	TGTGCCACCAGCCGGAGAACAGGGGGCTTTGAAAAACTGTTTTTT	CATSRRTGGFEKLFF
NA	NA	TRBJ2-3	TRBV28	TGTGCCAGCAGTTCCCCCCCGGGAGGCACAGATACGCAGTATTTT	CASSSPPGGTDTQYF
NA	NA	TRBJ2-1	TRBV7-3	TGTGCCAGCAGCATACGCCCCACGGGTGAGCAGTTCTTC	CASSIRPTGEQFF
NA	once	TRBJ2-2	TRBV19	TGTGCCAGTAGTATGAGAGCTGCGCGGGATTTTTCCGGGGAGCTGTTTTTT	CASSMRAARDFSGELFF
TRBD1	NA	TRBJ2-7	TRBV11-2	TGTGCCAGCAGCTTAGCCCGGACAGGGCCCGAGCAGTACTTC	CASSLARTGPEQYF